This T cell receptor (beta chain) comes out of a study of blood T cell repertoires in COVID-19. Overall study: Material from acute and convalescent COVID-19 was sourced from the United States, Italy and Spain. In each case, the material was cDNA or gDNA derived from T cells, B-cell-depleted T cells, or PBMCs.

The germline CDR1 and CDR2 sequences are LNHDA and SQIVND (reference sequence). CDR3 length equals 17 residues. After removal of 11 bases from V and 0 bases from J, the junction contained 15 bases not matched to a gene. As originally analysed: By means of reference gene primer amplification, nucleated cell counts were estimated. Sequencing was performed with immunoSEQ multiplex PCR; in TCRdb, only in-frame clones are kept and a portion is missing. V, J and clone size are those of that table, while D and trimming were read from the DNA. Here the sample spans about 52,000 clones, about 83% being singletons.

The TCR originated in a man between 65 and 80 years old with active COVID-19. The sample comprised peripheral blood. The chain joins TRBV19 to TRBJ1-4; TRBD1 matches 7 bases. The CDR3 sequence: CAASPWGRGATNEKLFF. The CDR3 DNA is TGTGCCGCCTCCCCGTGGGGCAGGGGGGCAACTAATGAAAAACTGTTTTTT.